This TCR beta chain was sequenced during a study of T-cell memory formation after mild COVID-19 (dated by TCRdb to about 2021). About the investigation overall: TCR sequence clusters from the two donors were found to be largely donor specific. Longitudinal TCRalpha and TCRbeta repertoire sequencing tracked T-cell clones expanding and contracting after mild COVID-19 in a couple of donors. Two young, previously healthy adult volunteers, one female and one male, were included in the cohort.

Ficoll-Paque density gradient centrifugation was the method used to isolate PBMCs. Trimmed from V: 7 bases; trimmed from J: 7 bases; junction bases lacking a gene match: 11. Reading the germline V gene gives CDR1 SGDLS and CDR2 YYNGEE. The CDR3 has 14 amino acids, counting the end cysteine and phenylalanine. Kept here is only the CDR3 DNA, which spans 42 bases and is read in frame from base 1. There are a few counts of this clonotype. Its antigen has not been determined. Within one base of it there is no much larger clone, and no base qualities were kept. Sequencing used an Illumina NovaSeq 6000. Using 5'RACE with constant-segment primers, TCRalpha and TCRbeta cDNA libraries were constructed, with sample barcodes and unique molecular identifiers added in the process. RNA was extracted from every sample with Trizol reagent. The libraries were amplified in two PCR steps, and the second step added a second sample barcode and Illumina TruSeq adapters. Sequencing of the libraries was done on an Illumina NovaSeq, producing 2 x 150 bp paired-end reads. In the paper's pipeline: Demultiplexing of reads and collapsing into UMI-guided consensus sequences were performed with migec v1.2.7. With mixcr v2.1.11, UMI consensuses were aligned to TRA and TRB V and J templates and assembled into clonotypes. A clonotype was counted as expanded or contracted only if both edgeR and NoisET called the change significant, with noise models trained on biological replicates. For edgeR calls, the cutoffs were a false discovery rate-adjusted p below 0.01 and a log2 fold-change threshold of 1. PCA with hierarchical clustering of max-normalized trajectories of the 1000 most abundant clonotypes was used as exploratory dynamics analysis. Separately sequenced CD4+ and CD8+ repertoires were used to assign the CD4 or CD8 phenotype of responding clones. The public sequencing data were trimmed at Q25 with fastp and processed into clonotypes with MiXCR by TCRdb, which kept only in-frame beta chains. Each CDR3 protein gets just one entry, which takes the most common genes and DNA from the rows behind it. What appears here as the V and J calls and clone size reflects TCRdb's work, not the paper's. Recorded for this sample are about 430,000 distinct CDR3 sequences; roughly 24% of them occurred a single time. The ten largest clones take up 8.5% to 10% of the sample.

Here is what the overall study found, with its caveats: Contracting CD4+ clones appeared mostly in the CM and EM memory subsets, whereas CD8+ clones were enriched in EMRA. Clones contracting from day 15 to 85 had balanced CD4/CD8 phenotypes, while a second wave expanding from day 15 to 37 was biased towards CD4+. Only a couple of mild cases were covered in the study, and larger cohorts including severe cases with pre-infection samples were considered necessary. Some responding clones were detected in pre-infection memory, suggesting pre-existing cross-reactive memory T cells joined the SARS-CoV-2 response. The second-wave clones that peaked on day 37 were not confirmed to be SARS-CoV-2 specific.

This sequence was found in an adult woman who had mild COVID-19 (a few samples of this study predate the infection). The sample titles of this study are shuffled in the database, so cell type and time point are left out; the donor was told from shared clones. Recombination connected TRBV9 to TRBJ2-1, with 7 bases matching TRBD2. Sequencing was carried out using PBMCs or a T cell subset sorted from them (not recorded which). The CDR3 region reads CASRPSGGPNEQFF. The DNA sequence is given as TGTGCCAGCCGCCCCTCGGGGGGACCTAATGAGCAGTTCTTC.